These 20 T cell receptor beta chains were all obtained from the same sample, sequenced in a study of blood T cells in healthy people across ages. For the second PCR, which ran for roughly 6 to 12 cycles, a sample-barcoded 5' primer and a J-beta primer mix were used. TCRdb analysed the 5' RACE reads with MiXCR anew, one entry per CDR3 protein. The sample holds about 970,000 distinct CDR3 sequences, roughly half seen once. The sequenced material came from blood. Every receptor here comes from a woman aged 55-75 years in good health.

The rearrangement uses TRBV20-1 and TRBJ2-5; D unresolved. Looked up from germline, CDR1 is DFQATT and CDR2 is SNEGSKA (reference sequence). The CDR3 has 12 residues. The V gene lost 4 bases and the J gene lost 0 bases, with 6 bases spanning the gap. This CDR3 is CSANDNQETQYF. CDR3 sequence (DNA): TGCAGTGCTAACGACAACCAAGAGACCCAGTACTTC.

This sequence joins TRBV7-2 and TRBJ2-2; TRBD2 aligns across 13 bases. CDR3 length: 15 amino acids. V trimming: 9 bases; J trimming: 4 bases; junction bases outside the gene matches: 5. Per germline, CDR1 SGHTA and CDR2 FQGNSA. CDR3: CARLAGGAATGELFF. The CDR3 bases are TGTGCCAGACTAGCGGGAGGGGCGGCCACCGGGGAGCTGTTTTTT.

This clonotype occurred a few times. This rearrangement joins TRBV4-2 to TRBJ1-2; TRBD1 agrees at 7 bases. Looked up from germline, CDR1 is LGHNA and CDR2 is YNFKEQ. V dropped 3 bases and J dropped 4; count of bases not matched to a gene: 5. The CDR3 loop spans 14 amino acids. The CDR3 bases are TGTGCCAGCAGCCAGGGACAGAACCTCTATGGCTACACCTTC. This codes for CASSQGQNLYGYTF.

This clonotype was detected only a few times. The chain recombines TRBV5-1 with TRBJ2-3; D is unclear. The CDR3 spans 14 residues. V shed 0 bases and J shed 5 bases, with 10 bases lying between them. The germline gives CDR1 SGHRS, CDR2 YFSETQ. In nucleotides, the CDR3 is TGCGCCAGCAGCTTGGATGGGCGTGGAGATACGCAGTATTTT. Protein: CASSLDGRGDTQYF.

This chain links TRBV12-3 or TRBV12-4 with TRBJ1-5; the D gene is possibly TRBD1 (6 bases). The CDR3 runs to 16 residues. V lost 6 bases, J lost 2 bases, and 17 bases lay in between. This CDR3 is CASRKQGRRRNQPQHF. The CDR3 bases are TGTGCCAGCAGGAAACAGGGAAGGCGGCGCAATCAGCCCCAGCATTTT.

The V call is TRBV29-1, the J call TRBJ2-3; 13 bases fit TRBD2. The V gene's germline CDR1 is SQVTM and CDR2 ANQGSEA. The CDR3 contains 18 residues. After removal of 7 bases from V and 5 bases from J, the junction contained 18 bases not matched to a gene. The CDR3 coding sequence is TGCAGCGGAAGGGGACTAGCGGGAATCAGCGGGGGTGGAGATACGCAGTATTTT. Its protein is CSGRGLAGISGGGDTQYF.

The chain has TRBV7-9 and TRBJ2-2; D call uncertain. Judging by the DNA end, TRBJ1-1 fits better; the J call may be wrong. Germline V gene lookup returns CDR1 SEHNR and CDR2 FQNEAQ (reference sequence). The length of the CDR3 is 12 residues. The CDR3 coding sequence is TGTGCCAGCAGCTTGCCACGGTTGGGAGCTTTCTTT. This gives the protein CASSLPRLGAFF.

V gene TRBV5-1 combines with J gene TRBJ2-5; 8 nucleotides match TRBD1. V shed 3 bases and J 1 base; nucleotides not matched to a gene: 5. Germline V lookup: CDR1 SGHRS, CDR2 YFSETQ. This CDR3 region has 15 residues. The CDR3 DNA reads TGCGCCAGCAGCTACCTCGGACAGGGCCAAGAGACCCAGTACTTC. As protein: CASSYLGQGQETQYF.

This chain connects TRBV6-1 to TRBJ2-6; 11 bases map to TRBD2. This CDR3 spans 17 amino acids. V lost 6 bases, J lost 0 bases, and 4 bases stayed unmatched. The germline V gene has CDR1 MNHNS and CDR2 SASEGT. CDR3 region: CASRRLAGSSGANVLTF. The CDR3 nucleotides read TGTGCCAGCAGGCGACTAGCGGGATCCTCTGGGGCCAACGTCCTGACTTTC.

Only a few counts were recorded for this clonotype. The rearrangement joins TRBV6-1 to TRBJ2-5; D ambiguous. This CDR3 is built from 15 residues. Per the germline V gene, CDR1 is MNHNS and CDR2 is SASEGT. The V gene lost 2 bases and the J gene lost 0 bases, with 10 bases spanning the gap. The DNA of the CDR3 is TGTGCCAGCAGTGAACCCTCCCTGTACCAAGAGACCCAGTACTTC. This sequence encodes CASSEPSLYQETQYF.

This clonotype showed up just once. The chain is built from TRBV20-1 and TRBJ2-7; D remains ambiguous. CDR1 and CDR2 (germline): DFQATT, SNEGSKA (reference sequence). This CDR3 spans 11 amino acids. V was cut by 8 bases and J by 7 bases, with 15 bases left in between. In DNA, the CDR3 is TGCAGTCTCGGACCCGTCAATGAGCAGTACTTC. Amino acids: CSLGPVNEQYF.

The chain has TRBV4-3 and TRBJ2-7; 11 bases line up with TRBD2. This CDR3 contains 14 residues. In germline, CDR1 is LGHNA, CDR2 YSLEER. The trim removed 6 bases at V and 5 bases at J, leaving 6 bases unmatched. This CDR3 reads CASREGLAGNEQYF. CDR3 bases: TGCGCCAGCAGAGAAGGACTAGCGGGCAACGAGCAGTACTTC.

J is TRBJ1-4 and V is TRBV10-3, with TRBD1 identical over 10 bases. The V gene end was trimmed by 2 bases and the J gene end by 7 bases; junction bases not matched to a gene: 4. Germline lookup yields CDR1 ENHRY and CDR2 SYGVKD. The CDR3 covers 15 residues. The CDR3 coding sequence is TGTGCCATCAGTGAGAGGGACAGGGGCGCTGAAAAACTGTTTTTT. It specifies CAISERDRGAEKLFF.

The chain is built from TRBV6-1 and TRBJ2-7; D not resolved. V shed 7 bases and J shed 1 base, with 11 bases lying between them. CDR3 size: 13 residues. Germline assignment: CDR1 MNHNS and CDR2 SASEGT. CDR3 nucleotides: TGTGCCAGCATCGGCGGAATATCCTACGAGCAGTACTTC. Protein sequence: CASIGGISYEQYF.

The rearrangement uses TRBV18 and TRBJ1-2; 7 positions agree with TRBD1. CDR1 is KGHSH, CDR2 LQKENI, per germline. With V trimmed by 2 bases and J by 5 bases, 2 bases remained unmatched. The CDR3 sequence is 13 residues long. CDR3 residues: CASSPGDRYGYTF. In DNA form, the CDR3 reads TGTGCCAGCTCACCAGGGGACAGATATGGCTACACCTTC.

The chain carries TRBV4-1 and TRBJ1-2; no firm D call. The V and J ends lost 0 bases and 3 bases respectively, with 14 bases between them. The CDR3 contains 16 residues. CDR1 is MGHRA, CDR2 YSYEKL, per germline. In DNA, the CDR3 is TGCGCCAGCAGCCAAGATATAGGCCAGATGGACTATGGCTACACCTTC. Translated: CASSQDIGQMDYGYTF.

V gene TRBV29-1 combines with J gene TRBJ1-1; TRBD1 might be the D (6 bases). Trimming pared 3 bases from V and 1 base from J, leaving 9 bases between. Germline V lookup: CDR1 SQVTM, CDR2 ANQGSEA. The CDR3 sequence is 13 residues long. CDR3: CSVEGAWNTEAFF. In nucleotides, the CDR3 is TGCAGCGTTGAGGGGGCGTGGAACACTGAAGCTTTCTTT.

This clonotype was detected a few times. The CDR3 DNA sequence: TGTGCCAGCAGGAGGACAGGGGGCTCCTACGAGCAGTACTTC. Protein product: CASRRTGGSYEQYF. The chain carries TRBV27 and TRBJ2-7; 10 nucleotides match TRBD1. This CDR3 contains 14 residues. Germline V CDR1 and CDR2: MNHEY, SMNVEV (reference sequence). The J segment lost 0 bases and the V segment lost 6 bases, leaving 2 bases of the junction unmatched.

This clonotype was recorded only once. The CDR3 DNA sequence: TGTGCCAGCAGTGGGCTAGCGGGAGGGCCGACCTACGAGCAGTACTTC. Its translation: CASSGLAGGPTYEQYF. This chain joins TRBV2 and TRBJ2-7; 12 bases line up with TRBD2. CDR1 SNHLY and CDR2 FYNNEI come from the germline V gene. This CDR3 is 16 amino acids long. J lost 2 bases, V lost 4 bases, and 6 bases had no gene match.

In its sample, this clonotype ranks as medium-sized. The chain is built from TRBV29-1 and TRBJ2-1; D not certain. With 4 bases removed from V and 4 bases from J, the gap between germline ends came to 8 bases. The CDR3 is 12 residues long. Germline loops: CDR1 SQVTM, CDR2 ANQGSEA. The CDR3 protein is CSVVSAYNEQFF. The CDR3 DNA follows: TGCAGCGTTGTGTCAGCGTACAATGAGCAGTTCTTC.